These 27 T cell receptor beta chains share one sample of origin, sequenced in a study of CD8+ T cells in alopecia areata. Sequencing templates came from extracted RNA that was reverse transcribed into cDNA. Libraries were prepared by immunoSEQ multiplex PCR; TCRdb keeps only in-frame clonotypes and omits some of them. The sample includes 150,000 to 200,000 clones, about 60% of them seen just once. The sequenced sample was CD4+ T cells sorted from blood, obtained at week 0. The source is a human donor with alopecia areata.

This chain links TRBV5-6 with TRBJ2-5; TRBD2 is a possible D gene (6 bases). The CDR3 covers 14 residues. Trimming shortened V by 4 bases and J by 3 bases, and 13 bases separated the two germline ends. CDR1 is SGHDT, CDR2 YYEEEE, per germline. The CDR3 DNA is TGTGCCAGCAGCCCAGGGCCGGGGGAAGAGACCCAGTACTTC. This sequence encodes CASSPGPGEETQYF. The full variable domain, in which reference TRBV5-6 and TRBJ2-5 provide the parts outside the CDR3, is DAGVTQSPTHLIKTRGQQVTLRCSPKSGHDTVSWYQQALGQGPQFIFQYYEEEERQRGNFPDRFSGHQFPNYSSELNVNALLLGDSALYLCASSPGPGEETQYFGPGTRLLVL.

The rearrangement joins TRBV25-1 to TRBJ2-1; D is perhaps TRBD1 (6 bases). Germline assignment: CDR1 MGHDK and CDR2 SYGVNS. The CDR3 spans 16 residues. Trimming removed 4 bases at V and 9 bases at J, with 22 bases between. CDR3 region: CASSAPTAQGSREQFF. CDR3 nucleotide sequence: TGTGCCAGCAGTGCACCAACCGCACAGGGCTCGCGTGAGCAGTTCTTC.

The chain carries TRBV30 and TRBJ2-5; D unclear. CDR1 and CDR2 (germline): GTSNPN, SVGIG (reference sequence). CDR3 length: 13 amino acids. V lost 1 base and J lost 2, with 8 bases in between. CDR3 coding DNA: TGTGCCTGGAGTGGAAGTCTGCAAGAGACCCAGTACTTC. Translation gives CAWSGSLQETQYF.

This clone was recorded a few times. The CDR3 sequence is CASNIGDQETQYF. In DNA form, the CDR3 reads TGTGCCAGCAATATCGGGGACCAAGAGACCCAGTACTTC. The chain combines TRBV6-1 with TRBJ2-5; D is perhaps TRBD2 (5 bases). This CDR3 is 13 amino acids long. Trimming cost V 7 bases and J 0 bases, with 9 bases left between them. CDR1 is MNHNS, CDR2 SASEGT, per germline.

This chain links TRBV2 with TRBJ2-2; TRBD1 might be the D (5 bases). CDR3 length equals 15 residues. V lost 5 bases to trimming and J lost 2 bases, with 12 bases between them. Germline V gene data show CDR1 as SNHLY and CDR2 as FYNNEI. This CDR3 reads CASSSSDTNTGELFF. The CDR3 bases are TGTGCCAGCAGTTCATCGGACACCAACACCGGGGAGCTGTTTTTT.

In this sample, this clone turned up a few times. J is TRBJ2-3 and V is TRBV29-1; D is unresolved. Germline assignment: CDR1 SQVTM and CDR2 ANQGSEA. The ends were cut back, 7 bases at V and 3 bases at J, with 11 bases in the middle. This CDR3 contains 12 residues. This CDR3 reads CSAGLGTDTQYF. CDR3 nucleotide sequence: TGCAGCGCCGGGTTGGGTACAGATACGCAGTATTTT.

This chain links TRBV15 with TRBJ1-2; the D is unclear. The V gene's germline CDR1 is LNHNV and CDR2 YYDKDF (reference sequence). The V end was cut by 0 bases, the J end by 6 bases, with 8 bases between. This CDR3 region has 13 residues. CDR3 residues: CATSREVEDGYTF. The CDR3 DNA sequence: TGTGCCACCAGCAGAGAGGTGGAGGATGGCTACACCTTC.

The rearrangement links TRBV20-1 to TRBJ2-7; D possibly corresponds to TRBD1 (5 bases). Deletions cut 3 bases from V and 6 bases from J, with 6 bases between. The CDR3 runs 10 residues. Germline CDR1 is DFQATT and CDR2 is SNEGSKA (reference sequence). The CDR3 here is CSASQGEQYF. Written as DNA, the CDR3 is TGCAGTGCTAGTCAGGGCGAGCAGTACTTC.

This clone has a handful of counts. V gene TRBV6-6 combines with J gene TRBJ2-3, with D tentatively TRBD1 (6 bases). Looked up from germline, CDR1 is MNHNY and CDR2 is SVGAGI (reference sequence). The CDR3 runs to 16 residues. Trimming took off 5 bases at V and 3 bases at J, with 18 bases between the two ends. The CDR3 region is CASSMGTNRATDTQYF. CDR3 in DNA: TGTGCCAGCAGTATGGGGACAAATAGGGCGACAGATACGCAGTATTTT.

This clone was detected a few times. This chain connects TRBV29-1 to TRBJ1-4; D not resolved. V was cut by 1 base and J by 3 bases, with 0 bases left in between. CDR3 length equals 11 residues. The V gene's germline CDR1 is SQVTM and CDR2 ANQGSEA. DNA of the CDR3: TGCAGCGTTGAAGCTAATGAAAAACTGTTTTTT. Translated: CSVEANEKLFF.

This clone appeared a few times. The genes are TRBV2 and TRBJ1-2, with D unresolved. V was cut by 7 bases and J by 1 base, with 10 bases left in between. CDR3 length: 13 residues. In germline, CDR1 is SNHLY, CDR2 FYNNEI. This CDR3 is CASTLGINYGYTF. The DNA for the CDR3 is TGTGCCAGCACGTTGGGAATTAACTATGGCTACACCTTC. Together with reference TRBV2 and TRBJ1-2, the CDR3 gives the full variable domain: EPEVTQTPSHQVTQMGQEVILRCVPISNHLYFYWYRQILGQKVEFLVSFYNNEISEKSEIFDDQFSVERPDGSNFTLKIRSTKLEDSAMYFCASTLGINYGYTFGSGTRLTVV.

This rearrangement joins TRBV6-5 to TRBJ1-2; 8 bases fit TRBD1. The germline V gene encodes CDR1 MNHEY and CDR2 SVGAGI. Germline trimming cut 10 bases from V and 2 bases from J; bases unmatched to any gene: 6. This CDR3 has 13 amino acids. CDR3 amino acids: CATTRDRNYGYTF. As DNA, the CDR3 is TGTGCCACAACCCGGGACAGGAACTATGGCTACACCTTC.

The chain employs TRBV30 and TRBJ1-4; D is unclear. Trimming took 3 bases from V and 6 from J, leaving 14 bases between them. Germline V gene lookup returns CDR1 GTSNPN and CDR2 SVGIG (reference sequence). CDR3 length: 14 amino acids. The CDR3 sequence: CAWSQGALDEKLFF. CDR3 DNA sequence: TGTGCCTGGAGCCAAGGCGCGCTGGATGAAAAACTGTTTTTT.

The CDR3 coding sequence is TGTGCCAGCAGTAGACAGGCTAACTATGGCTACACCTTC. Translation gives CASSRQANYGYTF. The V call is TRBV6-5, the J call TRBJ1-2; D may be TRBD1 (6 bases). The V gene's germline CDR1 is MNHEY and CDR2 SVGAGI. The CDR3 covers 13 residues. V dropped 5 bases and J dropped 0 bases, with 7 bases sitting between them.

The chain joins TRBV29-1 to TRBJ1-2; D gene ambiguous. Germline CDR1 is SQVTM and CDR2 is ANQGSEA. The CDR3 sequence is 12 residues long. V was trimmed by 4 bases and J by 2 bases, leaving 8 bases between them. CDR3: CSVGDKNYGYTF. In nucleotides, the CDR3 is TGCAGCGTTGGAGACAAGAACTATGGCTACACCTTC. Supplemented by reference TRBV29-1 and TRBJ1-2, the full variable domain reads SAVISQKPSRDICQRGTSLTIQCQVDSQVTMMFWYRQQPGQSLTLIATANQGSEATYESGFVIDKFPISRPNLTFSTLTVSNMSPEDSSIYLCSVGDKNYGYTFGSGTRLTVV.

The chain uses TRBV30 and TRBJ1-1; D is unresolved. The CDR3 runs 15 residues. Trimming pared 0 bases from V and 4 bases from J, leaving 15 bases between. CDR1 and CDR2 (germline): GTSNPN, SVGIG (reference sequence). DNA of the CDR3: TGTGCCTGGAGTGTAACCAGCCCTCATGGCACTGAAGCTTTCTTT. It translates to CAWSVTSPHGTEAFF.

The chain links TRBV5-1 to TRBJ2-6; tentatively, D is TRBD1 (6 bases). Germline assignment: CDR1 SGHRS and CDR2 YFSETQ. CDR3 length equals 18 residues. V shed 4 bases and J shed 0 bases, with 17 bases lying between them. The CDR3 DNA follows: TGCGCCAGCAGCCCAAACAGGGTTACCTTCTCTGGGGCCAACGTCCTGACTTTC. Residues: CASSPNRVTFSGANVLTF.

V gene TRBV2 combines with J gene TRBJ2-6, with 9 bases lining up with TRBD1. Trimming at V came to 4 bases and at J to 4 bases, leaving 5 bases not matched to a gene. The CDR3 runs to 16 residues. CDR1 SNHLY and CDR2 FYNNEI come from the germline V gene. CDR3 nucleotides: TGTGCCAGCAGTGGACAGGGGGATTCAGGGGCCAACGTCCTGACTTTC. Encoded protein: CASSGQGDSGANVLTF.

The rearrangement joins TRBV27 to TRBJ2-7; the D is unclear. V shed 7 bases and J shed 7 bases, with 29 bases lying between them. The CDR3 is 17 amino acids. Germline loops: CDR1 MNHEY, CDR2 SMNVEV (reference sequence). CDR3: CASMGFSIGPVSSEQYF. In DNA form, the CDR3 reads TGTGCCAGCATGGGTTTCTCGATAGGGCCGGTTAGCAGTGAGCAGTACTTC.

Here the CDR3 reads CAWSVGLAGAGETQYF. CDR3 DNA sequence: TGTGCCTGGAGTGTAGGGCTAGCGGGGGCCGGGGAGACCCAGTACTTC. This chain links TRBV30 with TRBJ2-7; TRBD2 matches 10 bases. The DNA end lines up better with TRBJ2-5; the J call may be wrong. The CDR3 spans 16 residues. Germline assignment: CDR1 GTSNPN and CDR2 SVGIG (reference sequence).

This chain uses TRBV6-6 with TRBJ1-4, with D perhaps matching TRBD1 (5 bases). The germline V gene encodes CDR1 MNHNY and CDR2 SVGAGI (reference sequence). The V end lost 8 bases, the J end lost 8 bases, and 9 bases lay between the germline ends. The CDR3 runs 11 residues. The DNA for the CDR3 is TGTGCCAGCGGATGGGGGGAAAAACTGTTTTTT. Translation: CASGWGEKLFF.

In DNA form, the CDR3 reads TGTGCCAGCAGCTCCTCCACCTTGGCCTACGAGCAGTACTTC. This encodes CASSSSTLAYEQYF. The chain is built from TRBV11-2 and TRBJ2-7; D is unclear. CDR1 and CDR2 (germline): SGHAT, FQNNGV. This CDR3 has 14 residues. Trimming removed 4 bases from V and 2 bases from J, with 12 bases in between.

The chain recombines TRBV2 with TRBJ2-2; either TRBD1 or TRBD2 may supply D (5 bases each). CDR3 length: 15 residues. V was pared by 6 bases and J by 0 bases, with 11 bases between. Germline V CDR1 and CDR2: SNHLY, FYNNEI. The CDR3 loop reads CASRPGAANTGELFF. CDR3 nucleotide sequence: TGTGCCAGCAGACCCGGGGCGGCGAACACCGGGGAGCTGTTTTTT.

The gene calls are TRBV4-2 and TRBJ2-7, with D uncertain. Trimming cost V 1 base and J 2 bases, with 6 bases left between them. The CDR3 is 13 residues long. The germline gives CDR1 LGHNA, CDR2 YNFKEQ. CDR3 amino acids: CASSQAKTYEQYF. The CDR3 DNA reads TGTGCCAGCAGCCAAGCTAAGACCTACGAGCAGTACTTC.

V usage is TRBV19 and J usage is TRBJ1-1; D is unresolved. The CDR3 totals 13 residues. Germline V gene lookup returns CDR1 LNHDA and CDR2 SQIVND (reference sequence). The germline V and J ends were trimmed by 7 bases and 0 bases, with 9 bases remaining between them. The CDR3 is CASTTGMNTEAFF. In DNA, the CDR3 is TGTGCCAGTACAACCGGGATGAACACTGAAGCTTTCTTT.

This clone appeared a few times. The chain combines TRBV4-1 with TRBJ2-4; D perhaps matches TRBD2 (6 bases). The V and J ends lost 1 base and 8 bases respectively, with 6 bases between them. The CDR3 contains 12 residues. The V gene's germline CDR1 is MGHRA and CDR2 YSYEKL. The CDR3 nucleotides are TGCGCCAGCAGCCAAGCGGGGGACATTCAGTACTTC. Translating gives CASSQAGDIQYF.

The V and J genes are TRBV9 and TRBJ2-1; possibly TRBD1 or TRBD2 for D (7 bases each). The CDR3 has 12 residues. V was shortened by 2 bases and J by 14 bases, with 14 bases between the two germline ends. The germline gives CDR1 SGDLS, CDR2 YYNGEE. CDR3 bases: TGTGCCAGCAGCGTCAGGGGGGGTGTTGAGTTCTTC. Translating gives CASSVRGGVEFF. Supplemented by reference TRBV9 and TRBJ2-1, the full variable domain reads DSGVTQTPKHLITATGQRVTLRCSPRSGDLSVYWYQQSLDQGLQFLIQYYNGEERAKGNILERFSAQQFPDLHSELNLSSLELGDSALYFCASSVRGGVEFFGPGTRLTVL.